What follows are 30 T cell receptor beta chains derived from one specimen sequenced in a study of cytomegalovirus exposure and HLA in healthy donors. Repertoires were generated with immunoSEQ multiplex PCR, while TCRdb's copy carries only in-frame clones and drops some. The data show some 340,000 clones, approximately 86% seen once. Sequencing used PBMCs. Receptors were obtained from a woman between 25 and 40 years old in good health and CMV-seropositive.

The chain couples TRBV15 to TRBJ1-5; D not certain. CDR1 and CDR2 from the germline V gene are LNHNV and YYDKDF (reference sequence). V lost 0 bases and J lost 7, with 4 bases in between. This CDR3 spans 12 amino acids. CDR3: CATSRDIQPQHF. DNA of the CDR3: TGTGCCACCAGCAGAGACATACAGCCCCAGCATTTT.

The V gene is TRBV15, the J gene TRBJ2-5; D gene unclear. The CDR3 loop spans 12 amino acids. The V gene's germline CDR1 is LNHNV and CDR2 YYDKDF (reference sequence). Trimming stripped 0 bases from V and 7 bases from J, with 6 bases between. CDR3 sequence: CATSRDEATQYF. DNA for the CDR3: TGTGCCACCAGCAGAGATGAAGCGACCCAGTACTTC. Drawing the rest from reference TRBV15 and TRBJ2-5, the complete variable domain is DAMVIQNPRYQVTQFGKPVTLSCSQTLNHNVMYWYQQKSSQAPKLLFHYYDKDFNNEADTPDNFQSRRPNTSFCFLDIRSPGLGDTAMYLCATSRDEATQYFGPGTRLLVL.

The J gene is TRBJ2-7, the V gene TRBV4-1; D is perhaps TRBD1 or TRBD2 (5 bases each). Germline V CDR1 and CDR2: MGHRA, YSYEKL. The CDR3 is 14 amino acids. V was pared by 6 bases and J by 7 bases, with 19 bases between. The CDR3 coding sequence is TGCGCCAGCAGGTCCGGGACGGCCATGGGGGAGCAGTACTTC. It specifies CASRSGTAMGEQYF.

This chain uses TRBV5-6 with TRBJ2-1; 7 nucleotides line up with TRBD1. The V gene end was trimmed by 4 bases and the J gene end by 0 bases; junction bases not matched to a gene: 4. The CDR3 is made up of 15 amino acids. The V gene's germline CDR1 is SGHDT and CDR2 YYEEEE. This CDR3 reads CASSQGDLSYNEQFF. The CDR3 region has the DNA TGTGCCAGCAGCCAGGGGGATCTCTCCTACAATGAGCAGTTCTTC.

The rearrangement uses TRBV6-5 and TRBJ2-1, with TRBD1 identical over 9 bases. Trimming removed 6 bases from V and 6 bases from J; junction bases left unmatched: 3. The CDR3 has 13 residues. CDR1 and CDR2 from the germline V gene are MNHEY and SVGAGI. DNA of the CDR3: TGTGCCAGCAGCCGGGACAGGGCCAATGAGCAGTTCTTC. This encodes CASSRDRANEQFF.

The CDR3 loop is CASSVGVGRNSPLHF. The CDR3 coding sequence is TGTGCCAGCAGTGTGGGTGTCGGTAGGAATTCACCCCTCCACTTT. J is TRBJ1-6 and V is TRBV6-1; the D is unclear. The V end was cut by 4 bases, the J end by 7 bases, with 14 bases between. Per germline, CDR1 MNHNS and CDR2 SASEGT. CDR3 length: 15 residues.

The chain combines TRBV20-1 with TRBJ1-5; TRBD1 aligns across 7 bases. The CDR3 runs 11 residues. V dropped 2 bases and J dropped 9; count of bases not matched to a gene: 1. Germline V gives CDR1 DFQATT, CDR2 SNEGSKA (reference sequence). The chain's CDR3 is CSARRQGPQHF. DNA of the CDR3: TGCAGTGCTAGAAGACAGGGGCCCCAGCATTTT.

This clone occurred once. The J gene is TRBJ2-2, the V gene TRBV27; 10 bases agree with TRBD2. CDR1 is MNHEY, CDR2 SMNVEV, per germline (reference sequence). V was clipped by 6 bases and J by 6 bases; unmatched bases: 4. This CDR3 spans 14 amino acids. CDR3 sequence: CASRRAGGPGELFF. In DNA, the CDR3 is TGTGCCAGCAGGCGAGCGGGAGGGCCCGGGGAGCTGTTTTTT.

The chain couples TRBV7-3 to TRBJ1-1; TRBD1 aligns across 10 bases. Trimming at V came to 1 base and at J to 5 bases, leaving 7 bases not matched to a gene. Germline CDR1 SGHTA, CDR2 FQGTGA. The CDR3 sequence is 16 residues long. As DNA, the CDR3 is TGTGCCAGCAGCTTAATTGACAGGGGGCGAAGTACTGAAGCTTTCTTT. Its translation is CASSLIDRGRSTEAFF. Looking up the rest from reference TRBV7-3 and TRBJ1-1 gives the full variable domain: GAGVSQTPSNKVTEKGKYVELRCDPISGHTALYWYRQSLGQGPEFLIYFQGTGAADDSGLPNDRFFAVRPEGSVSTLKIQRTERGDSAVYLCASSLIDRGRSTEAFFGQGTRLTVV.

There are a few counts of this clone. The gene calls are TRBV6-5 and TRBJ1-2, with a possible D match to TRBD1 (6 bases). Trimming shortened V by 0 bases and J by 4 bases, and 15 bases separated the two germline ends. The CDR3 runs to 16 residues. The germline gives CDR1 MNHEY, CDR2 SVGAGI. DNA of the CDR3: TGTGCCAGCAGTTACTCGTCGGGGGGCATGGGCTATGGCTACACCTTC. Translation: CASSYSSGGMGYGYTF.

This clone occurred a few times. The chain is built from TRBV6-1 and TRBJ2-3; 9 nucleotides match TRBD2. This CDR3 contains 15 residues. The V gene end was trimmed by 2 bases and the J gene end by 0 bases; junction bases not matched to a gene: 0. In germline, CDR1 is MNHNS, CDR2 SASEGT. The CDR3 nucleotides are TGTGCCAGCAGTGAACTAGCGGGGAGCACAGATACGCAGTATTTT. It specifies CASSELAGSTDTQYF.

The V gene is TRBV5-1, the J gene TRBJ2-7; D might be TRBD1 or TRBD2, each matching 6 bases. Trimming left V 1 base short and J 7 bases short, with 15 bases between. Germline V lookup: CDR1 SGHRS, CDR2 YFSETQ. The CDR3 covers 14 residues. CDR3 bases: TGCGCCAGCAGCTTGATCCCGGGGGCGGAAGAGCAGTACTTC. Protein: CASSLIPGAEEQYF. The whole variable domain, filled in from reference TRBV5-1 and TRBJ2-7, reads KAGVTQTPRYLIKTRGQQVTLSCSPISGHRSVSWYQQTPGQGLQFLFEYFSETQRNKGNFPGRFSGRQFSNSRSEMNVSTLELGDSALYLCASSLIPGAEEQYFGPGTRLTVT.

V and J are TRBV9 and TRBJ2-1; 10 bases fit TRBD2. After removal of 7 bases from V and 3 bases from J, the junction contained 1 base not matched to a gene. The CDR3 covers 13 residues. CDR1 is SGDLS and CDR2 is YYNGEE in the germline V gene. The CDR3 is CASEREGYNEQFF. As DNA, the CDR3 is TGTGCCAGCGAGCGGGAGGGCTACAATGAGCAGTTCTTC. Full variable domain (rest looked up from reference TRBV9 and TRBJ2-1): DSGVTQTPKHLITATGQRVTLRCSPRSGDLSVYWYQQSLDQGLQFLIQYYNGEERAKGNILERFSAQQFPDLHSELNLSSLELGDSALYFCASEREGYNEQFFGPGTRLTVL.

Here the CDR3 reads CASSPRLAGGLADTQYF. CDR3 coding DNA: TGTGCCAGCAGCCCCCGACTAGCGGGGGGGCTTGCAGATACGCAGTATTTT. The gene calls are TRBV7-2 and TRBJ2-3; 14 bases match TRBD2. Per germline, CDR1 SGHTA and CDR2 FQGNSA. Germline trimming cut 5 bases from V and 4 bases from J; bases unmatched to any gene: 8. The CDR3 length is 17 residues. The complete variable domain, with remaining parts taken from reference TRBV7-2 and TRBJ2-3, reads GAGVSQSPSNKVTEKGKDVELRCDPISGHTALYWYRQSLGQGLEFLIYFQGNSAPDKSGLPSDRFSAERTGGSVSTLTIQRTQQEDSAVYLCASSPRLAGGLADTQYFGPGTRLTVL.

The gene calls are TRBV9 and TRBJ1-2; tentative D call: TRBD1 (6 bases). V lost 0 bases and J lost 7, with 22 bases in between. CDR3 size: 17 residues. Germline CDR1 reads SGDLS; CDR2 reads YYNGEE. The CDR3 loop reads CASSVDTFGGLETGYTF. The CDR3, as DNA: TGTGCCAGCAGCGTAGATACTTTCGGGGGGCTGGAGACTGGCTACACCTTC.

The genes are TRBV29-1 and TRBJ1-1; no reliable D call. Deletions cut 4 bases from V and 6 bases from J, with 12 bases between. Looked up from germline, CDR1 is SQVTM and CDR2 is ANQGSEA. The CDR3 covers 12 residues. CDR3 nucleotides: TGCAGCGTTGTGGAGGGCGCTGCTGAAGCTTTCTTT. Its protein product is CSVVEGAAEAFF.

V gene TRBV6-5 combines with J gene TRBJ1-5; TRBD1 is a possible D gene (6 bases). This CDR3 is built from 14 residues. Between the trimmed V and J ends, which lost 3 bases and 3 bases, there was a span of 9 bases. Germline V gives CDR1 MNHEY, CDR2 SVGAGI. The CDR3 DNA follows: TGTGCCAGCAGTTATCGGGGGGCCAATCAGCCCCAGCATTTT. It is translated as CASSYRGANQPQHF.

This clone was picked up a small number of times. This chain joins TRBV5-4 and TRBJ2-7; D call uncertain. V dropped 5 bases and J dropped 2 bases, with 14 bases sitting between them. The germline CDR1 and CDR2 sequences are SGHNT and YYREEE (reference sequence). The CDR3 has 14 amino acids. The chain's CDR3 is CASSSRDTTYEQYF. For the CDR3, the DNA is TGTGCCAGCAGTTCCCGAGACACCACCTACGAGCAGTACTTC.

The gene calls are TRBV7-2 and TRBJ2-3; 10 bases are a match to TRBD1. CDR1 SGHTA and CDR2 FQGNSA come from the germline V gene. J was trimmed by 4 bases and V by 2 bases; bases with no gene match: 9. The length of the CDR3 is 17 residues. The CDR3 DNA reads TGTGCCAGCAGCTTACGGGACAGGGGACTGGGCGCAGATACGCAGTATTTT. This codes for CASSLRDRGLGADTQYF. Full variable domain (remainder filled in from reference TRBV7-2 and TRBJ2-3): GAGVSQSPSNKVTEKGKDVELRCDPISGHTALYWYRQSLGQGLEFLIYFQGNSAPDKSGLPSDRFSAERTGGSVSTLTIQRTQQEDSAVYLCASSLRDRGLGADTQYFGPGTRLTVL.

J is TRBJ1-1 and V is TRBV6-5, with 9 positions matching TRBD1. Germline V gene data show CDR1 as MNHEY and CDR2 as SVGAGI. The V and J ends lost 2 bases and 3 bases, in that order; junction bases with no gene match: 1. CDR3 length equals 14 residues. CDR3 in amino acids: CASSYRTGDTEAFF. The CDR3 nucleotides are TGTGCCAGCAGTTACCGGACAGGGGACACTGAAGCTTTCTTT.

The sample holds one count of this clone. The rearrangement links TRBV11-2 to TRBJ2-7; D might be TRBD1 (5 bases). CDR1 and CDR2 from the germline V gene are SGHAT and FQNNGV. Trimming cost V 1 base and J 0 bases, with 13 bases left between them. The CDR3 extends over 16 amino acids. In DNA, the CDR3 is TGTGCCAGCAGCTTAGCGGTAGGGGCAAGCTCCTACGAGCAGTACTTC. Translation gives CASSLAVGASSYEQYF.

The CDR3 sequence: CASSSQGAGTEAFF. CDR3 nucleotide sequence: TGTGCCAGCTCAAGCCAGGGGGCAGGCACTGAAGCTTTCTTT. The rearrangement uses TRBV18 and TRBJ1-1; 8 nucleotides line up with TRBD1. Germline loops: CDR1 KGHSH, CDR2 LQKENI. The CDR3 is 14 residues long. V shed 5 bases, J shed 4 bases, and the junction held 6 bases outside the gene matches.

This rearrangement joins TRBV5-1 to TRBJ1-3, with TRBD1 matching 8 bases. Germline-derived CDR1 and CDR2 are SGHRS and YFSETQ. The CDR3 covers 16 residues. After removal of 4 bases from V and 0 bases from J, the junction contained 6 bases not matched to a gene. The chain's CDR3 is CASSQDRGYSGNTIYF. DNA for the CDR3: TGCGCCAGCAGCCAAGACAGGGGCTACTCTGGAAACACCATATATTTT.

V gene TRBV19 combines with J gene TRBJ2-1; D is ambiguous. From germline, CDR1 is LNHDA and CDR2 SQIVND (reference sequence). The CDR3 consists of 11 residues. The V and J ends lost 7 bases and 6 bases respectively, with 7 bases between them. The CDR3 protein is CASTESNEQFF. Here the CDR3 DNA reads TGTGCCAGTACTGAATCCAATGAGCAGTTCTTC. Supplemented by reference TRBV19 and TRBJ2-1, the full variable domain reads DGGITQSPKYLFRKEGQNVTLSCEQNLNHDAMYWYRQDPGQGLRLIYYSQIVNDFQKGDIAEGYSVSREKKESFPLTVTSAQKNPTAFYLCASTESNEQFFGPGTRLTVL.

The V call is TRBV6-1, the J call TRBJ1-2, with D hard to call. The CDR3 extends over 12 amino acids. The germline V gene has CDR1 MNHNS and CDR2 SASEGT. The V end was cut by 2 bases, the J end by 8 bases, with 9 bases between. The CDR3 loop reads CASSEPLAGYTF. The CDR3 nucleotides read TGTGCCAGCAGTGAACCCTTGGCGGGCTACACCTTC.

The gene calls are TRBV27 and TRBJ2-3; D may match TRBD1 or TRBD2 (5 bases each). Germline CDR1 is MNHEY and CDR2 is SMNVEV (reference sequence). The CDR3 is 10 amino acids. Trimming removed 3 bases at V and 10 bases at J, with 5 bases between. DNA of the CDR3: TGTGCCAGCAGTTTGGGACCGCAGTATTTT. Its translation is CASSLGPQYF.

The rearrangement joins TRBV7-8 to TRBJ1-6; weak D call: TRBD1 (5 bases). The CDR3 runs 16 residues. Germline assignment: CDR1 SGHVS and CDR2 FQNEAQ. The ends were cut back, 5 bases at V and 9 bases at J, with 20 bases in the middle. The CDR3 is CASSPFQGTFVSPLHF. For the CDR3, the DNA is TGTGCCAGCAGCCCTTTCCAGGGCACTTTCGTTTCACCCCTCCACTTT.

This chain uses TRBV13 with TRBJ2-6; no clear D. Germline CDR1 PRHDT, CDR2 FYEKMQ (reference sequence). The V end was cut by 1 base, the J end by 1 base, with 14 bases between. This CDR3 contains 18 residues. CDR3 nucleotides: TGTGCCAGCAGCTTAGTGTCGGGCAAGTTATCTGGGGCCAACGTCCTGACTTTC. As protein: CASSLVSGKLSGANVLTF.

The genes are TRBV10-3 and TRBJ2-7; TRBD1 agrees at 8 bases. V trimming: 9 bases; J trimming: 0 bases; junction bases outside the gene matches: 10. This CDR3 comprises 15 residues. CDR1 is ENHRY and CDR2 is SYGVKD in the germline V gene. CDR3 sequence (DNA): TGTGCCATACGGGGACAGGACCTTAGCTCCTACGAGCAGTACTTC. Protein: CAIRGQDLSSYEQYF.

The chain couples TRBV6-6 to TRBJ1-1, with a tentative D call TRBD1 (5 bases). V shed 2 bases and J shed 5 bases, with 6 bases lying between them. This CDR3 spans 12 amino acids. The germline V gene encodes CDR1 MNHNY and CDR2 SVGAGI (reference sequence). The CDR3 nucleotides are TGTGCCAGCAGTTACGGGGGAACTGAAGCTTTCTTT. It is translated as CASSYGGTEAFF.